One and the same sample provided the 28 T cell receptor beta chains below, sequenced in a study of T cells in Graves' hyperthyroidism and ophthalmopathy. Amplification of TCR beta CDR3 regions was performed using RNA transcripts as template. HTBI primers were used for first-round RT-PCR of the TCR CDR3. MiXCR, run by TCRdb on the multiplex PCR reads, gives a single entry per CDR3 protein. Among 530,000 or so distinct CDR3 sequences listed, around a quarter were seen once. Sample: blood. These TCRs come from a woman aged 25 to 39 with Graves' ophthalmopathy.

This clonotype showed up many times. The rearrangement links TRBV6-5 to TRBJ1-2, with D perhaps matching TRBD1 (6 bases). CDR1 is MNHEY, CDR2 SVGAGI, per germline. The ends were cut back, 0 bases at V and 4 bases at J, with 9 bases in the middle. The CDR3 contains 14 residues. In DNA form, the CDR3 reads TGTGCCAGCAGTTACTCGGACAGCTTCTATGGCTACACCTTC. As protein: CASSYSDSFYGYTF.

The gene calls are TRBV6-5 and TRBJ2-5; no clear D. Germline assignment: CDR1 MNHEY and CDR2 SVGAGI. Trimming stripped 0 bases from V and 3 bases from J, with 8 bases between. The CDR3 has 14 amino acids. In nucleotides, the CDR3 is TGTGCCAGCAGTTACTCAGGGTTGAAAGAGACCCAGTACTTC. Amino acid sequence: CASSYSGLKETQYF.

This clonotype has just a few counts. This chain joins TRBV12-3 or TRBV12-4 and TRBJ2-7; D may be TRBD1 (5 bases). Trimming pared 5 bases from V and 5 bases from J, leaving 16 bases between. CDR3 size: 14 residues. The CDR3 nucleotides read TGTGCCAGCAGTACCAACTTAGGACACAACGAGCAGTACTTC. Encoded protein: CASSTNLGHNEQYF.

This clonotype appeared many times. The rearrangement uses TRBV2 and TRBJ1-1, with D perhaps TRBD1 (5 bases). This CDR3 is 13 amino acids long. The V end was cut by 11 bases, the J end by 1 base, with 14 bases between. CDR1 and CDR2 from the germline V gene are SNHLY and FYNNEI. CDR3 sequence reads: CARGWGGNTEAFF. The CDR3 nucleotides read TGTGCCCGGGGCTGGGGTGGGAACACTGAAGCTTTCTTT.

This chain joins TRBV29-1 and TRBJ1-5; no definite D call. CDR3 size: 13 residues. Germline-derived CDR1 and CDR2 are SQVTM and ANQGSEA. V lost 4 bases and J 2 bases, leaving 9 bases between the germline ends. CDR3 residues: CSVGEQRNQPQHF. CDR3 coding DNA: TGCAGCGTTGGGGAACAGCGCAATCAGCCCCAGCATTTT.

The CDR3 is CSAPGGRNTEAFF. The DNA for the CDR3 is TGCAGTGCCCCGGGAGGAAGGAACACTGAAGCTTTCTTT. The chain joins TRBV20-1 to TRBJ1-1; D not resolved. Germline lookup yields CDR1 DFQATT and CDR2 SNEGSKA (reference sequence). Trimming left V 6 bases short and J 1 base short, with 12 bases between. There are 13 residues in the CDR3.

The chain joins TRBV20-1 to TRBJ1-1, with D possibly TRBD1 on 6 matching bases. The CDR3 loop spans 11 amino acids. Germline lookup yields CDR1 DFQATT and CDR2 SNEGSKA (reference sequence). With 3 bases removed from V and 8 bases from J, the gap between germline ends came to 10 bases. The CDR3 DNA sequence: TGCAGTGCTAGGGGGGACAAAGAAGCTTTCTTT. Its protein product is CSARGDKEAFF.

This clonotype was recorded at least ten times. The V and J genes are TRBV11-2 and TRBJ1-2; 7 bases map to TRBD1. CDR3 length: 15 residues. Trimming cost V 4 bases and J 4 bases; bases outside gene matches: 9. Per the germline V gene, CDR1 is SGHAT and CDR2 is FQNNGV. This CDR3 is CASSSRTGGGYGYTF. CDR3 nucleotides: TGTGCCAGCAGCTCGAGGACAGGAGGAGGCTATGGCTACACCTTC.

The table lists this clonotype with many counts. This sequence joins TRBV12-3 or TRBV12-4 and TRBJ1-2; no definite D call. Between the trimmed V and J ends, which lost 1 base and 3 bases, there was a span of 12 bases. The CDR3 is 15 residues long. This chain's CDR3 is CASSLGSQDYYGYTF. The CDR3 DNA is TGTGCCAGCAGTTTAGGCTCTCAGGACTACTATGGCTACACCTTC.

This chain joins TRBV27 and TRBJ1-5; D perhaps matches TRBD1 (6 bases). V was clipped by 9 bases and J by 2 bases, with 17 bases between them. The CDR3 runs to 15 residues. Germline assignment: CDR1 MNHEY and CDR2 SMNVEV (reference sequence). CDR3: CASPEGGRGNQPQHF. CDR3 DNA sequence: TGTGCCAGTCCGGAGGGGGGCAGGGGCAATCAGCCCCAGCATTTT.

In its sample, this clonotype was seen many times. This chain links TRBV27 with TRBJ1-5; D unresolved. This CDR3 is built from 12 residues. The V end was cut by 8 bases, the J end by 4 bases, with 9 bases between. Germline V gene sequence: CDR1 MNHEY, CDR2 SMNVEV (reference sequence). CDR3 sequence (DNA): TGTGCCAGCTCTGAGGCAAATCAGCCCCAGCATTTT. The encoded protein is CASSEANQPQHF.

CDR3 bases: TGTGCCAGCAGTGAAAGCAGGGCCTACGAGCAGTACTTC. Its translation: CASSESRAYEQYF. The rearrangement uses TRBV6-1 and TRBJ2-7; the D gene is possibly TRBD1 (5 bases). Trimming stripped 2 bases from V and 2 bases from J, with 7 bases between. Germline values: CDR1 MNHNS, CDR2 SASEGT. This CDR3 comprises 13 residues.

CDR3 loop: CASSQQGYSYEQYF. The CDR3 DNA reads TGCGCCAGCAGCCAGCAGGGGTACTCCTACGAGCAGTACTTC. This chain connects TRBV4-1 to TRBJ2-7; possible D gene TRBD1, 6 bases. Trimming left V 3 bases short and J 0 bases short, with 9 bases between. The CDR3 runs 14 residues. The germline CDR1 and CDR2 sequences are MGHRA and YSYEKL.

This clonotype was picked up one time. This chain links TRBV6-5 with TRBJ1-1; D gene uncertain. Trimming removed 2 bases at V and 6 bases at J, with 13 bases between. CDR3 length equals 14 residues. Germline CDR1 MNHEY, CDR2 SVGAGI. CDR3 sequence (DNA): TGTGCCAGCAGTTACAGCGAGGAGACTGCTGAAGCTTTCTTT. Protein product: CASSYSEETAEAFF.

This clonotype was recorded many times. This rearrangement joins TRBV30 to TRBJ1-1; a weak D match, TRBD1 (6 bases). The CDR3 extends over 12 amino acids. V was pared by 0 bases and J by 4 bases, with 6 bases between. The germline gives CDR1 GTSNPN, CDR2 SVGIG (reference sequence). DNA of the CDR3: TGTGCCTGGAGTGTAGGGGGCACTGAAGCTTTCTTT. Amino acids: CAWSVGGTEAFF.

This clonotype appeared many times. The chain uses TRBV6-1 and TRBJ2-2, with a weak D call TRBD2 (6 bases). The V gene lost 6 bases and the J gene lost 4 bases, with 18 bases spanning the gap. Germline V gene sequence: CDR1 MNHNS, CDR2 SASEGT. The CDR3 is 16 residues long. The chain's CDR3 is CASSSQPGLSTGELFF. As DNA, the CDR3 is TGTGCCAGCAGCTCCCAGCCGGGACTTTCCACCGGGGAGCTGTTTTTT.

The V and J genes are TRBV4-1 and TRBJ2-5; D is perhaps TRBD1 or TRBD2 (5 bases each). Per the germline V gene, CDR1 is MGHRA and CDR2 is YSYEKL. This CDR3 contains 17 residues. V was shortened by 4 bases and J by 5 bases, with 23 bases between the two germline ends. DNA for the CDR3: TGCGCCAGCAGCCGCCTACTCAGGGACCGAGCTGGGGAGACCCAGTACTTC. The encoded protein is CASSRLLRDRAGETQYF.

This clonotype was counted once. V usage is TRBV28 and J usage is TRBJ2-2; D is tentatively TRBD1 or TRBD2 (5 bases each). Germline CDR1 and CDR2: MDHEN and SYDVKM. Trimming stripped 4 bases from V and 7 bases from J, with 19 bases between. The CDR3 spans 16 residues. The DNA of the CDR3 is TGTGCCAGCAGTTCCCCGGGCGGAGGAAGGGGCGGGGAGCTGTTTTTT. This gives the protein CASSSPGGGRGGELFF. Drawing the rest from reference TRBV28 and TRBJ2-2, the complete variable domain is DVKVTQSSRYLVKRTGEKVFLECVQDMDHENMFWYRQDPGLGLRLIYFSYDVKMKEKGDIPEGYSVSREKKERFSLILESASTNQTSMYLCASSSPGGGRGGELFFGEGSRLTVL.

Many counts were recorded for this clonotype. The V gene is TRBV6-5, the J gene TRBJ1-2, with D hard to call. The CDR3 contains 15 residues. The germline CDR1 and CDR2 sequences are MNHEY and SVGAGI. V lost 0 bases and J 8 bases, leaving 16 bases between the germline ends. DNA for the CDR3: TGTGCCAGCAGTTACTCGACGAGTCTAACTATAGGCTACACCTTC. Its translation is CASSYSTSLTIGYTF.

The chain is built from TRBV27 and TRBJ1-1, with D tentatively TRBD1 (5 bases). Germline CDR1 reads MNHEY; CDR2 reads SMNVEV (reference sequence). The V end lost 2 bases, the J end lost 1 base, and 11 bases lay between the germline ends. The CDR3 spans 15 residues. CDR3 sequence: CASSLNWGRNTEAFF. CDR3 coding DNA: TGTGCCAGCAGTTTAAATTGGGGCCGGAACACTGAAGCTTTCTTT.

At least ten counts were recorded for this clonotype. V is TRBV12-5 and J is TRBJ2-5; D remains ambiguous. CDR1 is LGHNT and CDR2 is FRNRAP in the germline V gene. V gave up 1 base and J gave up 0 bases, with 3 bases separating them. The CDR3 loop spans 13 amino acids. CDR3 nucleotides: TGTGCTAGTGGTTTGGAATACCAAGAGACCCAGTACTTC. Translated: CASGLEYQETQYF.

This clonotype was recorded many times. This chain connects TRBV6-5 to TRBJ1-1, with unresolved D. Trimming left V 6 bases short and J 0 bases short, with 8 bases between. In germline, CDR1 is MNHEY, CDR2 SVGAGI. The CDR3 has 13 amino acids. The CDR3 spells CASRPVLNTEAFF. The CDR3 nucleotides are TGTGCCAGCAGGCCCGTGTTGAACACTGAAGCTTTCTTT.

This clonotype was recorded at least ten times. The rearrangement uses TRBV6-1 and TRBJ2-7; D call uncertain. The germline CDR1 and CDR2 sequences are MNHNS and SASEGT. The CDR3 has 11 residues. V lost 2 bases to trimming and J lost 11 bases, with 10 bases between them. CDR3 region: CASSELRNKYF. The CDR3 DNA follows: TGTGCCAGCAGTGAACTTAGAAACAAGTACTTC.

The chain joins TRBV28 to TRBJ1-2, with TRBD1 identical over 11 bases. The CDR3 extends over 15 amino acids. Per germline, CDR1 MDHEN and CDR2 SYDVKM. Trimming removed 6 bases from V and 4 bases from J; junction bases left unmatched: 7. The DNA of the CDR3 is TGTGCCAGCAGACTACCGGGACAGGGGGGCTATGGCTACACCTTC. This encodes CASRLPGQGGYGYTF.

For this clonotype: A read error may be the cause here, since a much bigger clone is one base away. The chain carries TRBV30 and TRBJ1-1; D may be TRBD1 (6 bases). The length of the CDR3 is 13 residues. V was clipped by 0 bases and J by 4 bases, with 9 bases between them. Germline V gene sequence: CDR1 GTSNPN, CDR2 SVGIG (reference sequence). DNA for the CDR3: TGTGCCTGGAGTGTCCAGGGGCCCACTGAAGCTTTCTTT. It encodes CAWSVQGPTEAFF.

As for this clonotype: A much bigger clone sits one base away, suggesting this may be a read error. This chain joins TRBV5-1 and TRBJ2-7, with D perhaps matching TRBD1 or TRBD2 (5 bases each). V gave up 5 bases and J gave up 2 bases, with 11 bases separating them. Germline V gene sequence: CDR1 SGHRS, CDR2 YFSETQ. The CDR3 length is 13 residues. The CDR3 DNA follows: TGCGCCAGCAGTTCCGGGGACCCCTACGAGCAGTACTTC. Residues: CASSSGDPYEQYF.

This clonotype showed up many times. This rearrangement joins TRBV30 to TRBJ2-2, with D possibly TRBD1 on 6 matching bases. The CDR3 has 14 residues. Trimming cost V 3 bases and J 2 bases, with 10 bases left between them. The germline CDR1 and CDR2 sequences are GTSNPN and SVGIG (reference sequence). The CDR3 is CAWSTGSNTGELFF. CDR3 DNA sequence: TGTGCCTGGAGCACAGGGTCTAACACCGGGGAGCTGTTTTTT.

This clonotype has ten or more counts. This chain joins TRBV6-5 and TRBJ2-7; 9 bases agree with TRBD1. V was pared by 2 bases and J by 3 bases, with 5 bases of the junction left unmatched. The CDR3 has 15 amino acids. Germline-derived CDR1 and CDR2 are MNHEY and SVGAGI. The CDR3 sequence: CASSYLTGGSYEQYF. The CDR3 DNA reads TGTGCCAGCAGTTACCTGACAGGGGGGAGCTACGAGCAGTACTTC.